This T cell receptor (beta chain) was identified during a study of metastatic and nonmetastatic thyroid tumors. Study-wide background: Thyroid patients, malignant and benign, had repertoires compared across blood and tumor or nodule tissue. Study-level results: Significantly higher TCR beta diversity was reportedly seen in malignant thyroid tumors than benign nodules, in blood and tumor.

The sample holds many counts of this clone. What it binds is not known. Germline V lookup: CDR1 DFQATT, CDR2 SNEGSKA (reference sequence). V gave up 0 bases and J gave up 6 bases, with 12 bases separating them. This CDR3 contains 13 residues. Original processing methods: A papillary thyroid cancer distant-metastasis classifier was built from CDR3 differences across clinicopathological groups. TCRdb re-processed the PCR reads through MiXCR. In this record, the V and J calls reflect TCRdb's handling and not the investigators' own analysis. Altogether some 41,000 clones are present, 3% to 3.5% being singletons, with the ten largest covering 9.5% to 10%. All patients were treatment-naive before thyroid surgery.

The TCR comes from a female donor with papillary thyroid cancer or a benign thyroid nodule (not recorded which). Some clones in this sample may be carry-over from other donors' samples. The sequencing sample was made of blood. The J gene is TRBJ2-7, the V gene TRBV20-1; D unresolved. CDR3 in amino acids: CSARDWAGPEQYF. CDR3 bases: TGCAGTGCTAGAGATTGGGCAGGCCCCGAGCAGTACTTC.